The present entry profiles one T cell receptor (beta chain) with its context. The antigen is undetermined. V gave up 8 bases and J gave up 7 bases, with 21 bases separating them. The CDR3 contains 13 residues. Germline loops: CDR1 GTSNPN, CDR2 SVGIG (reference sequence). Only in-frame clones appear in the TCRdb table, and some are missing; sequencing was by immunoSEQ multiplex PCR. The repertoire has about 2.3 million clones, approximately 95% of them found once; the top ten carry roughly 0.36%. The data were obtained in a study of shared clonotypes between healthy human individuals. Study details: For every donor, three CD4 naive, three CD4 memory, two CD8 naive and one CD8 memory plates were used.

The study's findings and limits: Sequencing of the sorted subsets was shown by rarefaction to be incomplete despite large depth. The sharing of about 5% of naive CD4 clonotypes was seen across a handful of donors.

The J gene is TRBJ2-7, the V gene TRBV30, with D possibly being TRBD1 or TRBD2 (5 bases each). This receptor was taken from a man between 18 and 29 years old in good health. Some clones in this sample may be carry-over from other donors' samples. Sequenced input: naive CD4+ T cells from PBMCs. Subset specified: CD45RA+ positively selected. CDR3 bases: TGTGCCCGAGGGGATACCCCCTGGGGAGAGCAGTACTTC. Translated, it gives CARGDTPWGEQYF.